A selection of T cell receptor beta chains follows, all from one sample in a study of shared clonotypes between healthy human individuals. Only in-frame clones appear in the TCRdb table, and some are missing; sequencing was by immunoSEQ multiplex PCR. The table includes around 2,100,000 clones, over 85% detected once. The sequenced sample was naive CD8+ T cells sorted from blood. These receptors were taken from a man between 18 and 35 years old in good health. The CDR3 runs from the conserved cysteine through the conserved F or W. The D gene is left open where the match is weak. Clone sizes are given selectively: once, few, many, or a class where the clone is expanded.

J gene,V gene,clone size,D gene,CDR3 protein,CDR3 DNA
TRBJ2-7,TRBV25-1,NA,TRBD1,CASSSTGGGYEQYF,TGTGCCAGCAGTTCGACAGGGGGCGGCTACGAGCAGTACTTC
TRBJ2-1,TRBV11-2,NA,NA,CASSKDTGIAYNEQFF,TGTGCCAGCAGCAAGGACACAGGGATCGCCTACAATGAGCAGTTCTTC
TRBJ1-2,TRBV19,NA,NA,CASSTFAGYTF,TGTGCCAGTAGTACTTTCGCTGGCTACACCTTC
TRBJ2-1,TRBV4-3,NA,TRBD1,CASSDRGRDEQFF,TGCGCCAGCAGCGACAGGGGGCGCGATGAGCAGTTCTTC
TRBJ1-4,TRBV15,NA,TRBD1,CATSGVPGWDRLDEKLFF,TGTGCCACCAGCGGGGTCCCGGGCTGGGACAGGCTGGATGAAAAACTGTTTTTT
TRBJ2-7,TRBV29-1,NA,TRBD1,CSVEVGTDYEQYF,TGCAGCGTTGAAGTCGGGACAGATTACGAGCAGTACTTC
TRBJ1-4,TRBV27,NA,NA,CASSLLRDEKLFF,TGTGCCAGCAGTTTATTAAGGGATGAAAAACTGTTTTTT
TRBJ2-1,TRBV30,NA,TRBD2,CAWSPRTSYNEQFF,TGTGCCTGGTCACCGAGGACTAGCTACAATGAGCAGTTCTTC
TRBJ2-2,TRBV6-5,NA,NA,CASSYDRTNTGELFF,TGTGCCAGCAGTTATGACAGGACGAACACCGGGGAGCTGTTTTTT
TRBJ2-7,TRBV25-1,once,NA,CASTQLGNYEQYF,TGTGCCAGCACCCAATTAGGGAACTACGAGCAGTACTTC
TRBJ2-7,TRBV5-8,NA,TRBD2,CASSPVVRSGGPPSYEQYF,TGTGCCAGCAGCCCTGTCGTACGTAGCGGGGGGCCGCCAAGCTACGAGCAGTACTTC
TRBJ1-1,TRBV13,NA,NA,CASSLGGPNTEAFF,TGTGCCAGCAGCCTCGGAGGGCCGAACACTGAAGCTTTCTTT
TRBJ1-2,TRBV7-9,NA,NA,CASSLDKHGYTF,TGTGCCAGCAGCTTAGACAAGCATGGCTACACCTTC
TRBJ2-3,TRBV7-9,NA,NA,CASSFPTADTQYF,TGTGCCAGCAGCTTCCCGACCGCAGATACGCAGTATTTT
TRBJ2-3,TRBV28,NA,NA,CASSLEGRKDTQYF,TGTGCCAGCAGTTTGGAGGGGCGGAAAGATACGCAGTATTTT
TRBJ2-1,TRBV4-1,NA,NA,CASSQGYAGGSGGEQFF,TGCGCCAGCAGCCAAGGATACGCAGGGGGCTCGGGAGGTGAGCAGTTCTTC
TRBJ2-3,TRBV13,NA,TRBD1,CASSQGGQGLVDTQYF,TGTGCCAGCAGCCAGGGGGGACAGGGACTCGTAGATACGCAGTATTTT
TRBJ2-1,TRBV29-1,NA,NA,CSVEGIDNEQFF,TGCAGCGTTGAAGGAATTGACAATGAGCAGTTCTTC
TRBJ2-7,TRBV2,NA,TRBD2,CASSVPGLAGGSSYEQYF,TGTGCCAGCAGTGTACCGGGACTAGCGGGAGGGAGCTCCTACGAGCAGTACTTC
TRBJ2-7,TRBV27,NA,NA,CASSASTDGGDEQYF,TGTGCCAGCAGTGCCTCGACAGATGGTGGCGACGAGCAGTACTTC
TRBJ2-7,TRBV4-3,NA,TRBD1,CASSLHSPGTGYEQYF,TGCGCCAGCAGCCTACACTCCCCCGGGACAGGCTACGAGCAGTACTTC
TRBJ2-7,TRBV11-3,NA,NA,CASSPHDSYEQYF,TGTGCCAGCAGCCCACACGACAGCTACGAGCAGTACTTC
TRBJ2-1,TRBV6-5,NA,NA,CASSYVGNEQFF,TGTGCCAGCAGTTACGTGGGGAATGAGCAGTTCTTC
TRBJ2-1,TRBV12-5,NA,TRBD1,CASGDRDRANNEQFF,TGTGCTAGTGGCGACCGGGACAGGGCCAACAATGAGCAGTTCTTC
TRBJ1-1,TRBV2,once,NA,CAIPSGASEAFF,TGTGCCATCCCCAGTGGGGCGTCTGAAGCTTTCTTT
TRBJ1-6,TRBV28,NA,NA,CASRSIDSSYNSPLHF,TGTGCCAGCCGTTCCATTGACAGCTCCTATAATTCACCCCTCCACTTT
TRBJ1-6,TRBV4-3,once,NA,CASSQEEGLDSPLHF,TGCGCCAGCAGCCAAGAAGAGGGATTAGATTCACCCCTCCACTTT
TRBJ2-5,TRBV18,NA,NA,CASSPPTKGETQYF,TGTGCCAGCTCACCACCGACCAAGGGAGAGACCCAGTACTTC
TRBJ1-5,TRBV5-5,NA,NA,CASSYGDQPQHF,TGTGCCAGCAGCTACGGGGATCAGCCCCAGCATTTT
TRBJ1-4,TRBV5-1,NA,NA,CASKVNLYSEKLFF,TGCGCCAGCAAGGTCAACCTGTATAGTGAAAAACTGTTTTTT
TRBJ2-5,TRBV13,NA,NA,CASREEGKETQYF,TGTGCCAGCCGGGAAGAGGGCAAAGAGACCCAGTACTTC